Listed below are T cell receptor beta chains from one sample, sequenced in a study of T-cell reconstitution after alpha-beta-depleted transplantation in children. TCRdb ran MiXCR on the PCR reads and lists one entry per CDR3 protein. The sample includes just under 550,000 distinct CDR3 sequences, around 16% of them seen just once. This specimen was PBMCs from the stem cell graft donor, taken from the stem cell graft. These receptors were obtained from a human donor who donated a stem cell graft to a child with acute lymphoblastic leukemia. Each CDR3 is given with its conserved first and last residue. The D gene is left open where the match is weak.

TRBV12-3/TRBV12-4,NA,TRBJ2-7,CASTWTFPYEQYF
TRBV30,TRBD1,TRBJ1-2,CAWTLGQLNGYTF
TRBV27,NA,TRBJ2-3,CASVPNRGTDTQYF
TRBV7-9,NA,TRBJ2-2,CASSSTRASAGTGELFF
TRBV5-1,TRBD1,TRBJ1-2,CASSPGTGSHGYTF
TRBV3-1,NA,TRBJ2-7,CASSPYRTGRSYEQYF
TRBV27,TRBD2,TRBJ2-3,CASRLAGVVDTQYF
TRBV6-2/TRBV6-3,TRBD2,TRBJ2-1,CASKVPGLADNEQFF
TRBV5-1,NA,TRBJ2-5,CASSLVLARGETQYF
TRBV5-1,NA,TRBJ2-7,CASSLGPGRSSYEQYF
TRBV11-2,NA,TRBJ1-2,CASSLGAGIEGYTF
TRBV12-3/TRBV12-4,NA,TRBJ1-3,CASSPGTGGNTIYF
TRBV11-1,NA,TRBJ1-4,CASSLEGIGTNEKLFF
TRBV7-2,TRBD1,TRBJ2-1,CASSRKTGINEQFF
TRBV7-8,NA,TRBJ1-1,CASSFWMGDTEAFF
TRBV9,TRBD2,TRBJ2-1,CASSVDPGNGRGSSYNEQFF
TRBV7-9,NA,TRBJ2-2,CADTVLRDGELFF
TRBV27,NA,TRBJ1-1,CASSLYKGPMNTEAFF
TRBV15,NA,TRBJ1-2,CATSIGTGNYGYTF
TRBV4-1,NA,TRBJ2-6,CASSQFPTQISGANVLTF
TRBV4-1,TRBD2,TRBJ2-7,CASSTRASTSGLAVPSYEQYF
TRBV19,NA,TRBJ2-7,CASSMGSGTYEQYF
TRBV29-1,NA,TRBJ1-1,CSVKGAGAEAFF
TRBV2,TRBD2,TRBJ2-5,CASSETSGSLETQYF
TRBV7-6,NA,TRBJ1-2,CASSPGLYGYTF
TRBV5-1,NA,TRBJ2-7,CASSSNSNEQYF
TRBV7-6,TRBD1,TRBJ2-7,CASSLGTGPREQYF
TRBV19,NA,TRBJ1-6,CASAVAGGSNSPLHF
TRBV5-4,TRBD1,TRBJ2-7,CASSLKSRQGVDEQYF
TRBV5-1,TRBD2,TRBJ2-4,CASSPAGLAGGENIQYF
TRBV4-1,TRBD2,TRBJ2-1,CASSQDLLAGYNEQFF
TRBV6-5,TRBD2,TRBJ2-1,CASSYGLAGSHNEQFF